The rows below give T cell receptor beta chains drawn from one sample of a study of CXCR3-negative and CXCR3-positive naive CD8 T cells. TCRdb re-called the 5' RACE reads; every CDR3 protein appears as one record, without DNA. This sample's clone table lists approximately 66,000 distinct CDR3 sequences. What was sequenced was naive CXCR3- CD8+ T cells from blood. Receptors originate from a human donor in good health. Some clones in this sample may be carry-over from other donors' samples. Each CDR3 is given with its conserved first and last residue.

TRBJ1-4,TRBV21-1,CASSPARGKIEKLFF
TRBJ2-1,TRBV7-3,CASIPTAPGRYNEQFF
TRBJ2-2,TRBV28,CASSSLTGNTGELFF
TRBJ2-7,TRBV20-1,CSAKGWENYEQYF
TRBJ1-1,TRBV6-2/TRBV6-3,CASSYRDKNTEAFF
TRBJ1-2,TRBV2,CASSETGDNYGYTF
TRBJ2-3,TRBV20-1,CSARPLAGGLADTQYF
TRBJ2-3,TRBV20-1,CSARDWGSGGFTDTQYF
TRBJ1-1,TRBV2,CANGGPTEAFF
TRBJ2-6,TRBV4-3,CASSQTGASGANVLTF
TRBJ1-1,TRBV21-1,CASSKKSDGTLNTEAFF
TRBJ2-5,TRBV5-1,CASSLRLLSRAEKGAETQYF
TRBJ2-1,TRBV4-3,CASSHPGGLNEQFF
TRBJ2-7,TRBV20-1,CSAREEGTSGRGFHEQYF
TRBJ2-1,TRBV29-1,CSVLPPADNEQFF
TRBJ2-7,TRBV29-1,CSVEGVPGISEQYF
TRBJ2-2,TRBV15,CATSRDGGELFF
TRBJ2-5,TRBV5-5,CASSLSAGGPGETQYF
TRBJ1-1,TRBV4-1,CASSPSGSEAFF
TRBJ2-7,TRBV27,CASSFQSSYEQYF
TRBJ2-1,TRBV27,CASSLRLGVSYNEQFF
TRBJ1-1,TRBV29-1,CSVAQGTEAFF
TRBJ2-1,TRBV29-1,CSVEDPSGGHNEQFF
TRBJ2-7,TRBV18,CASSPLIDFSGDRAYEQYF
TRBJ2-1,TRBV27,CASSWGTGNNEQFF
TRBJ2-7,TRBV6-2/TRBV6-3,CASSSPDRTLFDEQYF
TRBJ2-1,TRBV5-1,CASSFGEAGDSYNEQFF
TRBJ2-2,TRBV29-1,CSVGQLNTGELFF
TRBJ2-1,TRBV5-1,CASSLEGPTYNEQFF
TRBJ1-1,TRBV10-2,CASSESGRDPFKAFF
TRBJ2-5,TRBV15,CATSSLRGAQETQYF
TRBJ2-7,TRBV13,CASSLYGGEQYF
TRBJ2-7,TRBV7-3,CASSLNTGVSYEQYF
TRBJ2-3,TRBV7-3,CASSSGQGSDTQYF
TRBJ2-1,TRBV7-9,CASSLAPDTKGYNEQFF
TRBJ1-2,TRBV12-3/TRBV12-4,CASSLATGRANYGYTF
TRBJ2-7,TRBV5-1,CASSFAGEGEQYF
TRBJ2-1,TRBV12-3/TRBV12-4,CASGLFSHNEQFF
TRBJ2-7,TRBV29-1,CSVEVLTDRPYYEQYF
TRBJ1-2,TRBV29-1,CSVKKGAPGSGYTF
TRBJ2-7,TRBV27,CASSLKGRTYEQYF
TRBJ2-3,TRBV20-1,CSASTASGRGSDTQYF
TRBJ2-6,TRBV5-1,CASSPNRPRGTGGLPGANVLTF
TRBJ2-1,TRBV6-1,CASSEGTSGWEQFF
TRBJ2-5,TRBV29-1,CSVEGVAEETQYF
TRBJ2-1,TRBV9,CASSVDLATANNEQFF
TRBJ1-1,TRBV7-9,CASSLIESEAFF
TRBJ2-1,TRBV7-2,CASSLLLITSSYNEQFF
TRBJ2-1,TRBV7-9,CASSLATALDEQFF
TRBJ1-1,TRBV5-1,CASSDGGNTEAFF
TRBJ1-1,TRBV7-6,CASSLGPLNTEAFF
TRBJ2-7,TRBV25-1,CASSERGRAHEQYF
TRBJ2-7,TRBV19,CASSPGRLVEQYF